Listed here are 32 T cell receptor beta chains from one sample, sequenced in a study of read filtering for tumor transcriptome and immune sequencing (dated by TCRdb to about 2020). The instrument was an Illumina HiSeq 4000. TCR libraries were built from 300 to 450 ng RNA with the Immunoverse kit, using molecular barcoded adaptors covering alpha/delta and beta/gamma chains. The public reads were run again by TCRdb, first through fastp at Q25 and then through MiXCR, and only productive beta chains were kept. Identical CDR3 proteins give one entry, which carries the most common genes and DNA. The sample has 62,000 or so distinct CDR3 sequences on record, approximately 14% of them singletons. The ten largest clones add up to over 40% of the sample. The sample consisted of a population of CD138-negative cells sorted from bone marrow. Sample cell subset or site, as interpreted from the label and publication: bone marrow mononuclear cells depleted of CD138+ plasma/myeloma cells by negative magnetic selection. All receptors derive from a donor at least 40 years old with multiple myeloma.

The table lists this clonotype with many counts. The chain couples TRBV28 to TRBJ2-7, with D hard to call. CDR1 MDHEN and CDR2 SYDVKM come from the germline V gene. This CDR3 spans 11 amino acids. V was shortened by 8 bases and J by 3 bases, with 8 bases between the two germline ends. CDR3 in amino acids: CASVSGYEQYF. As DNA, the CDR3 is TGTGCCAGCGTTTCCGGCTACGAGCAGTACTTC.

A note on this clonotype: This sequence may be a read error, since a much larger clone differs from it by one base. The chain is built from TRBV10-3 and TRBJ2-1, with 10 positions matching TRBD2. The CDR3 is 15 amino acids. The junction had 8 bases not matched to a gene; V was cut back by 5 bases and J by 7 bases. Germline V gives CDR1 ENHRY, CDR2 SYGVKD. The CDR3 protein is CAISRTSGFGNEQFF. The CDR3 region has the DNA TGTGCCATCAGTAGGACTAGCGGTTTTGGGAATGAGCAGTTCTTC.

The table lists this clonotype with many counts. The CDR3 is CASSSIPGRGENTEAFF. CDR3 bases: TGTGCCAGCAGCTCGATCCCAGGACGTGGGGAGAACACTGAAGCTTTCTTT. This chain uses TRBV7-9 with TRBJ1-1; D gene uncertain. Germline V gene data show CDR1 as SEHNR and CDR2 as FQNEAQ (reference sequence). With 4 bases removed from V and 1 base from J, the gap between germline ends came to 19 bases. This CDR3 has 17 residues. Full variable domain (rest looked up from reference TRBV7-9 and TRBJ1-1): DTGVSQNPRHKITKRGQNVTFRCDPISEHNRLYWYRQTLGQGPEFLTYFQNEAQLEKSRLLSDRFSAERPKGSFSTLEIQRTEQGDSAMYLCASSSIPGRGENTEAFFGQGTRLTVV.

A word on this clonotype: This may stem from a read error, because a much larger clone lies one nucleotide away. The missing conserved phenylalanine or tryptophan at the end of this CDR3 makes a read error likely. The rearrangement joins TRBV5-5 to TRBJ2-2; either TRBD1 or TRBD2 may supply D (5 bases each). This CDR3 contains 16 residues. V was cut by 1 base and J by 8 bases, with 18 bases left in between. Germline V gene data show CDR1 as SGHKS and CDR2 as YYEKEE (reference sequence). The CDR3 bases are TGTGCCAGCAGCTTGTTTGGTCGTGAGGGGATGGGGGAGCTGTTTCTT. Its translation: CASSLFGREGMGELFL.

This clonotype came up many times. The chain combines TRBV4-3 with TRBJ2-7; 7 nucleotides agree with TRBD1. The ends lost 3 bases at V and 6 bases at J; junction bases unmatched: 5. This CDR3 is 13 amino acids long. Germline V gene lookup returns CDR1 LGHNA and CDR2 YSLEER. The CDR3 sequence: CASSQATGREQYF. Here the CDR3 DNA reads TGCGCCAGCAGCCAGGCGACAGGGCGCGAGCAGTACTTC.

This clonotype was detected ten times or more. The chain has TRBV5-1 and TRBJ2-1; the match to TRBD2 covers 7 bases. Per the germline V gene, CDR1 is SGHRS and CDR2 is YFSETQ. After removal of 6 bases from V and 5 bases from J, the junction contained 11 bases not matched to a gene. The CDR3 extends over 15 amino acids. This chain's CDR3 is CASTPLAGVDNEQFF. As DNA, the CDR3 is TGCGCCAGCACCCCCCTCGCGGGAGTGGACAATGAGCAGTTCTTC. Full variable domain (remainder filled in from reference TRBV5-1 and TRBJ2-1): KAGVTQTPRYLIKTRGQQVTLSCSPISGHRSVSWYQQTPGQGLQFLFEYFSETQRNKGNFPGRFSGRQFSNSRSEMNVSTLELGDSALYLCASTPLAGVDNEQFFGPGTRLTVL.

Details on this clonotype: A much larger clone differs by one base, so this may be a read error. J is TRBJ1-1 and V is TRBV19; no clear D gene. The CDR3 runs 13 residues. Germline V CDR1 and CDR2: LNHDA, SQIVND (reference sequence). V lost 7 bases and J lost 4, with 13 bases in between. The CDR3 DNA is TGTGCCAGTACGGCCAGCTTCGGCACTGAAGCTTTCTTT. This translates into CASTASFGTEAFF.

The CDR3 here is CASSLTGAGANVLTF. CDR3 nucleotide sequence: TGCGCCAGCAGCTTGACGGGCGCTGGGGCCAACGTCCTGACTTTC. V and J are TRBV5-1 and TRBJ2-6; D gene ambiguous. The CDR3 loop spans 15 amino acids. The V end lost 1 base, the J end lost 2 bases, and 7 bases lay between the germline ends. CDR1 and CDR2 from the germline V gene are SGHRS and YFSETQ.

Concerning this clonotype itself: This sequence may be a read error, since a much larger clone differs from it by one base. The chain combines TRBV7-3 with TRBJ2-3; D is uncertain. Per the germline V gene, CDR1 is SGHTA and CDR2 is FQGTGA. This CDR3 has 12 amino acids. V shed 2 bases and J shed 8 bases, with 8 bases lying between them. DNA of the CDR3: TGTGCCAGCAGCTTAGTCGCAGGTACGCAGTATTTT. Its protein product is CASSLVAGTQYF. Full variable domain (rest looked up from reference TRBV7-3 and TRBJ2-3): GAGVSQTPSNKVTEKGKYVELRCDPISGHTALYWYRQSLGQGPEFLIYFQGTGAADDSGLPNDRFFAVRPEGSVSTLKIQRTERGDSAVYLCASSLVAGTQYFGPGTRLTVL.

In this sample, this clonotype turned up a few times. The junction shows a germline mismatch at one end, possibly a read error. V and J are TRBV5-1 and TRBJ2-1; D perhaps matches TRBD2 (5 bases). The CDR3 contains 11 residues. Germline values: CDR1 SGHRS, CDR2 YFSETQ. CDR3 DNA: TGCGCCAGCGGCTTGGCCGGGAAGGAGTTCTTC. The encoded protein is CASGLAGKEFF.

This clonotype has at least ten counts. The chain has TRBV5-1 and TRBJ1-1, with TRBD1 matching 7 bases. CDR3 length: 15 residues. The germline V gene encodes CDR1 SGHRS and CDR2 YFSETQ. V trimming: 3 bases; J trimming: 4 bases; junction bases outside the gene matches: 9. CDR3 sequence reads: CASSSSPTGLTEAFF. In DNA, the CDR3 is TGCGCCAGCAGCTCGTCACCGACAGGGCTCACTGAAGCTTTCTTT.

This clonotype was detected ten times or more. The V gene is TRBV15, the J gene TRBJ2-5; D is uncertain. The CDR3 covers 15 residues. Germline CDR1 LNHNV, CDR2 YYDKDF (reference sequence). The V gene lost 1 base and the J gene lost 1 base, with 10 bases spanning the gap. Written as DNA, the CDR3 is TGTGCCACCAGCAGAGCCCGGTCAGCCCAAGAGACCCAGTACTTC. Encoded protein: CATSRARSAQETQYF.

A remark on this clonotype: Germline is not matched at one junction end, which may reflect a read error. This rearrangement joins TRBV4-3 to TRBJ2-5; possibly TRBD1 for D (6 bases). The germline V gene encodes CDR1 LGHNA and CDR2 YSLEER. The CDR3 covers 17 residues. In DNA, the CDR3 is TGCGCCAGCAGCCAAGATGCAGGGGCGGCGAGCCAAGAGACCCGGCACTTC. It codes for CASSQDAGAASQETRHF.

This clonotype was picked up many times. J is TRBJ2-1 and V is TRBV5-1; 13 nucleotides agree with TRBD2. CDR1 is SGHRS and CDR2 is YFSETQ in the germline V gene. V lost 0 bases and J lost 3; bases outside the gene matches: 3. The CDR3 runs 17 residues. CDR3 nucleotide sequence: TGCGCCAGCAGCTTGGCCGGGACTAGCGGGATCTACAATGAGCAGTTCTTC. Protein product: CASSLAGTSGIYNEQFF.

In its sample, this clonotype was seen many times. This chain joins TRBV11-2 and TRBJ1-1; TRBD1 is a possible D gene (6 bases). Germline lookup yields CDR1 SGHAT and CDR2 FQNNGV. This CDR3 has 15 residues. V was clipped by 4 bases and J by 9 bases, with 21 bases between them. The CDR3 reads CASSYPTGSESKAFF. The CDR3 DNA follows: TGTGCCAGCAGCTATCCGACAGGCTCCGAAAGTAAAGCTTTCTTT.

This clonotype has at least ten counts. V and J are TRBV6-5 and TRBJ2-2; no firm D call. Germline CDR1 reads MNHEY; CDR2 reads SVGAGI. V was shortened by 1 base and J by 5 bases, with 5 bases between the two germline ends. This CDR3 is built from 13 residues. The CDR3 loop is CASSYYGTGELFF. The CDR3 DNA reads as TGTGCCAGCAGTTACTACGGGACCGGGGAGCTGTTTTTT.

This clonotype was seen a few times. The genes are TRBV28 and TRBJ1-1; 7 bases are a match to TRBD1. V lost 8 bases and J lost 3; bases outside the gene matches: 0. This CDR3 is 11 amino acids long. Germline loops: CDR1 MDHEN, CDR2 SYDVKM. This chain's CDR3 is CASDRDTEAFF. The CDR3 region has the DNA TGTGCCAGCGACAGGGACACTGAAGCTTTCTTT.

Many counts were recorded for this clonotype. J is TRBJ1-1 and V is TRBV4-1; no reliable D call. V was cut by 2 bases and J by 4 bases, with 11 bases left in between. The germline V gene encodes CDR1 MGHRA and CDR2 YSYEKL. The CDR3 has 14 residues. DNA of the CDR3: TGCGCCAGCAGCCAAACCAGTGGCCGCACTGAAGCTTTCTTT. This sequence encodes CASSQTSGRTEAFF.

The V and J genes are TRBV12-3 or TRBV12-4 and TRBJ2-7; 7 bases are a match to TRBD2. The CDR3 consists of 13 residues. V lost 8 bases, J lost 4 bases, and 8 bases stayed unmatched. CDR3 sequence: CASGYPGGYEQYF. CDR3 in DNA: TGTGCCAGCGGGTACCCGGGGGGATACGAGCAGTACTTC.

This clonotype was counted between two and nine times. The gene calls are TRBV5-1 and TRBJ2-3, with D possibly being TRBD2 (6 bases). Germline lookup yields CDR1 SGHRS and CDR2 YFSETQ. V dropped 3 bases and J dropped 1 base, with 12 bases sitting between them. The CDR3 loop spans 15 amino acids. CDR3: CASSSGGTGTDTQYF. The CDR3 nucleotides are TGCGCCAGCAGCTCGGGCGGGACCGGCACAGATACGCAGTATTTT. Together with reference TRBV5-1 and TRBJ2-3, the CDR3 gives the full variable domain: KAGVTQTPRYLIKTRGQQVTLSCSPISGHRSVSWYQQTPGQGLQFLFEYFSETQRNKGNFPGRFSGRQFSNSRSEMNVSTLELGDSALYLCASSSGGTGTDTQYFGPGTRLTVL.

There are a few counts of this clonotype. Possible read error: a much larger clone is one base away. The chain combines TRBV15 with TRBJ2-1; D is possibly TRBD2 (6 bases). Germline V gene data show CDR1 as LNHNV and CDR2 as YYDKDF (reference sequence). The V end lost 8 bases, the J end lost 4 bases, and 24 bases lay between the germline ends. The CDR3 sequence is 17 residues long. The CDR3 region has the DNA TGTGCCACCCTGCAGGGTCTAACTAGCAAGACTTACAATGAGCAGTTCTTC. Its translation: CATLQGLTSKTYNEQFF.

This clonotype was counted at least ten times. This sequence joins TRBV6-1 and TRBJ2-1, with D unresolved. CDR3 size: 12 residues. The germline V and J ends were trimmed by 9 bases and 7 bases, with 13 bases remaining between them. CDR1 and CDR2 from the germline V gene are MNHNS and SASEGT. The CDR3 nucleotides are TGTGCCAGTAAGGACCTGCTGAATGAGCAGTTCTTC. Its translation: CASKDLLNEQFF.

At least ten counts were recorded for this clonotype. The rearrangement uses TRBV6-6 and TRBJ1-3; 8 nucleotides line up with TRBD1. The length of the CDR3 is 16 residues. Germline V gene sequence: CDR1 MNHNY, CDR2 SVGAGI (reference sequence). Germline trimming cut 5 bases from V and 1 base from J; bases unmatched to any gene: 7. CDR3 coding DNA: TGTGCCAGCAGTACCCCGACAGGGGCATCTGGAAACACCATATATTTT. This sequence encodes CASSTPTGASGNTIYF.

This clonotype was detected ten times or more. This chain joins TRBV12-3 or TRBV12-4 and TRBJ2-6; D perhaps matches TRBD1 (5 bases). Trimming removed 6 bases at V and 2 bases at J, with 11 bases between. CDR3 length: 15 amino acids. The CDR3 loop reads CASSRGAPGANVLTF. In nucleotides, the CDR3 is TGTGCCAGCAGCCGTGGGGCGCCTGGGGCCAACGTCCTGACTTTC.

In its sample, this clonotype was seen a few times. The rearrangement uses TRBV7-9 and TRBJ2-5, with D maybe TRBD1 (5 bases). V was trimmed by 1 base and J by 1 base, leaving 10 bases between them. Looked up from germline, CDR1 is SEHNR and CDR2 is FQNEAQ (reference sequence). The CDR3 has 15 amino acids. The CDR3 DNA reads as TGTGCCAGCAGCTTAGGAGACAGCCCCCAAGAGACCCAGTACTTC. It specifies CASSLGDSPQETQYF.

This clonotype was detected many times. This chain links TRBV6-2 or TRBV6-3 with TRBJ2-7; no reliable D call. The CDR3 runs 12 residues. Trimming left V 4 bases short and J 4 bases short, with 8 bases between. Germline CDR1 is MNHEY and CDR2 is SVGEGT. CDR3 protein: CASSSSRYEQYF. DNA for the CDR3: TGTGCCAGCAGTTCTTCTCGTTACGAGCAGTACTTC.

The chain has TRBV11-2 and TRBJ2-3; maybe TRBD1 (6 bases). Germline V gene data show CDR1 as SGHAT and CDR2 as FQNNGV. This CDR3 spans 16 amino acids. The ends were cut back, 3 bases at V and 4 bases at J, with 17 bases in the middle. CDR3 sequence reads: CASSFRDPSGADTQYF. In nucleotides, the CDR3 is TGTGCCAGCAGCTTTCGTGATCCATCAGGGGCAGATACGCAGTATTTT.

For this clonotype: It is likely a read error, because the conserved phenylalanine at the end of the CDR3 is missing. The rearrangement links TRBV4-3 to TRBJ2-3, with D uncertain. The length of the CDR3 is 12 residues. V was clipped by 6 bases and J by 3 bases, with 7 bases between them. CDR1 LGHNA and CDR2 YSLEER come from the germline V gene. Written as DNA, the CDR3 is TGCGCCAGCAGGGGCGGAACAGATACGCAGTATCTT. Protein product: CASRGGTDTQYL.

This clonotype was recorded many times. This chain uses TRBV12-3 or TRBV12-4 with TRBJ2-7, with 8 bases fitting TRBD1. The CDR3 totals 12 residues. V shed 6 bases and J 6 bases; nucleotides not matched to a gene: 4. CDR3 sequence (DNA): TGTGCCAGCAGCCCCGACAGGGGCGAGCAGTACTTC. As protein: CASSPDRGEQYF.

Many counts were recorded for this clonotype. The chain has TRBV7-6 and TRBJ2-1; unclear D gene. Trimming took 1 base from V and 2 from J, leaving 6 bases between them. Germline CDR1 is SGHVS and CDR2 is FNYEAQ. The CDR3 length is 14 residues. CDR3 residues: CASSLGKAYNEQFF. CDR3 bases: TGTGCCAGCAGCTTAGGGAAAGCCTACAATGAGCAGTTCTTC.

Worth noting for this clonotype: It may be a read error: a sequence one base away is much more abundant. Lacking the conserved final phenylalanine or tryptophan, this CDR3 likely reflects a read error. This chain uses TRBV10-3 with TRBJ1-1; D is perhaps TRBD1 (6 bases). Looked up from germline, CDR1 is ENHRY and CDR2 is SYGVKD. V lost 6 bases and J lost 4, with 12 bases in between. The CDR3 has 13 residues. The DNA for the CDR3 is TGTGCCATCAGACCCCAGGGGAGCACTGAAGCTTTCTTA. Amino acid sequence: CAIRPQGSTEAFL.

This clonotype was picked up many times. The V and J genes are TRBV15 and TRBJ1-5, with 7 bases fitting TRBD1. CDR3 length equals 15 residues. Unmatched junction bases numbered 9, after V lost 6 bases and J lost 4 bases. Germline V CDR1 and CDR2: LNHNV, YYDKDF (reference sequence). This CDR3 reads CATSATGSSNQPQHF. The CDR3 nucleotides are TGTGCCACCAGTGCGACAGGGTCCTCGAATCAGCCCCAGCATTTT.